This is a list of T cell receptor beta chains from one sample in a study of blood T cell repertoires in COVID-19. Sequencing used immunoSEQ multiplex PCR; TCRdb keeps in-frame clones, though not all of them. The sample contains 110,000 to 150,000 clones, around 80% of which appear only once. Specimen: PBMCs or T cells enriched from blood (not recorded which). The origin of the receptors is a woman in her 50s who had recovered from COVID-19. CDR3s include the opening cysteine and the closing phenylalanine or tryptophan. Each record gives: CDR3 protein, V gene.

CASSLVPPPRNQPQHF TRBV7-8
CASSEGQPNQPQHF TRBV5-1
CASTYREKLFF TRBV28
CASSSDSPNTGELFF TRBV19
CASSRGYNEQFF TRBV18
CASSPPGTGGTGELFF TRBV18
CASSFGQGTQPQHF TRBV5-6
CASSRTPTWTATNEKLFF TRBV14
CASSLVSGANTEAFF TRBV7-2
CASTPGRGRGDTQYF TRBV28
CASSRQVNYGYTF TRBV4-1
CASSQGGTGGNTIYF TRBV3-1/TRBV3-2
CASSLQADSPLHF TRBV5-5
CSVHGTGSYEQYF TRBV29-1
CASSLGLAGSSYNEQFF TRBV7-6
CASSQVNSPEAFF TRBV14
CASSFSTGGNQPQHF TRBV5-1
CASSLRSRGWGGNIQYF TRBV11-2
CASTDRGKTDTQYF TRBV7-9
CASSLQERWDSLYGYTF TRBV5-1
CASSPPLGGSPYEQYF TRBV18
CASSFSDREQYF TRBV7-9
CASRMANTIYF TRBV28
CASSRQALGAEQYF TRBV5-8
CASSIRSSGGLMLAKNIQYF TRBV19
CASSFRDRDEQYF TRBV5-1
CAISASPSGGAEEQYF TRBV10-3
CASSLLGARGNTIYF TRBV27
CASSPNARTGELFF TRBV7-9
CASSPRGQGYNSPLHF TRBV28
CSVGLQGDLLDTQYF TRBV29-1
CASSLDGRASGNTIYF TRBV28
CASSPQGKDTEAFF TRBV18
CASSPWTGNDSPLHF TRBV28
CASSEMSRGQSTIYF TRBV2
CASIRLGGVHEQFF TRBV28
CASSSLTAWDTEAFF TRBV28
CASSPDGGAARNEQFF TRBV9
CASSPSPAATGELFF TRBV11-1
CASSLANNEQFF TRBV5-6
CASSETRGTEAFF TRBV19
CASSRGVQAYEQYF TRBV7-2
CAAGETGGVYEQYF TRBV6-5
CATSGTGGRHGYTF TRBV15
CASSLEYQETQYF TRBV7-3
CASSAGTGGPSYGYTF TRBV5-1
CASSPGQGASEAFF TRBV13
CASSFLGQGLGDGYTF TRBV19
CASSSYPVGRNTEAFF TRBV7-9
CASSDMDRNEQFF TRBV6-1
CASSLERGRGPQGYTF TRBV11-2
CASSLSVSNQPQHF TRBV4-2
CASSLGGGPEAFF TRBV5-8
CATSRDSNTIYF TRBV15